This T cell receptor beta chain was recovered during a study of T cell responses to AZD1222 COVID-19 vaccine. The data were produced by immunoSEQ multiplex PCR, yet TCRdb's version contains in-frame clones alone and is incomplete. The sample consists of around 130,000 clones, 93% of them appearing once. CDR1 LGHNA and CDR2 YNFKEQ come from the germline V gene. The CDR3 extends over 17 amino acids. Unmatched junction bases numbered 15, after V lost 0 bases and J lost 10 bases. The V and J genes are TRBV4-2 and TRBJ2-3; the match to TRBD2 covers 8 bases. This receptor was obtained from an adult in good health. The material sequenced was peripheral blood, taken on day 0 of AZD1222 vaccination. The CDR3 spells CASSQETGGREGLAQYF. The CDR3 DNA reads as TGTGCCAGCAGCCAAGAAACGGGGGGACGGGAGGGCCTGGCGCAGTATTTT.